The next 18 T cell receptor beta chains were all read from a single sample in a study of cytomegalovirus exposure and HLA in healthy donors. The PCR ran on 60 Vbeta and 13 Jbeta primers. Libraries were prepared by immunoSEQ multiplex PCR; TCRdb keeps only in-frame clonotypes and omits some of them. Found here are 150,000 to 200,000 clones, about 83% of them singletons; the top ten hold 1.5% to 2%. The sequencing input was PBMCs. Source of these receptors: a man aged 35-49 years in good health and CMV-seropositive.

This clone was found once. The gene calls are TRBV19 and TRBJ1-5; D is undetermined. CDR3 length: 14 residues. Germline V gene sequence: CDR1 LNHDA, CDR2 SQIVND (reference sequence). Trimming removed 7 bases at V and 4 bases at J, with 14 bases between. Here the CDR3 DNA reads TGTGCCAGTATCTTATCTGGGAGTAATCAGCCCCAGCATTTT. It yields the protein CASILSGSNQPQHF.

The V and J genes are TRBV2 and TRBJ1-2; 8 nucleotides agree with TRBD1. The germline gives CDR1 SNHLY, CDR2 FYNNEI. The CDR3 has 16 amino acids. Trimming took 3 bases from V and 3 from J; bases not matched to a gene: 9. In DNA form, the CDR3 reads TGTGCCAGCAGTGATGGGGGCCAGGGGGCGGACTATGGCTACACCTTC. This encodes CASSDGGQGADYGYTF. Filled out from reference TRBV2 and TRBJ1-2, the complete variable domain reads EPEVTQTPSHQVTQMGQEVILRCVPISNHLYFYWYRQILGQKVEFLVSFYNNEISEKSEIFDDQFSVERPDGSNFTLKIRSTKLEDSAMYFCASSDGGQGADYGYTFGSGTRLTVV.

This rearrangement joins TRBV27 to TRBJ2-2; TRBD2 agrees at 11 bases. The CDR3 has 16 residues. V shed 7 bases, J shed 4 bases, and the junction held 8 bases outside the gene matches. Germline-derived CDR1 and CDR2 are MNHEY and SMNVEV (reference sequence). As DNA, the CDR3 is TGTGCCAGCACTATGGGACTAGCGGAACTCACCGGGGAGCTGTTTTTT. Its translation: CASTMGLAELTGELFF.

This sequence joins TRBV25-1 and TRBJ2-5, with TRBD1 matching 9 bases. With 5 bases clipped from V and 1 base from J, the junction kept 8 bases outside the gene matches. The CDR3 has 16 amino acids. CDR1 and CDR2 (germline): MGHDK, SYGVNS. In DNA form, the CDR3 reads TGTGCCAGCAGTACCGGGGACAGGGCATCCCAAGAGACCCAGTACTTC. Translation: CASSTGDRASQETQYF.

The chain employs TRBV7-9 and TRBJ2-1; D not certain. The CDR3 runs to 11 residues. V lost 3 bases, J lost 7 bases, and 4 bases lay in between. Germline CDR1 reads SEHNR; CDR2 reads FQNEAQ (reference sequence). Here the CDR3 DNA reads TGTGCCAGCAGCTTTCTAAATGAGCAGTTCTTC. Residues: CASSFLNEQFF.

V gene TRBV9 combines with J gene TRBJ1-2, with 8 bases aligning to TRBD1. This CDR3 is 15 amino acids long. With V trimmed by 7 bases and J by 3 bases, 11 bases remained unmatched. In germline, CDR1 is SGDLS, CDR2 YYNGEE. This CDR3 reads CASPRNTGGYYGYTF. The CDR3, as DNA: TGTGCCAGCCCCCGGAACACAGGGGGGTACTATGGCTACACCTTC.

This clone was seen a few times. The chain joins TRBV5-1 to TRBJ2-3; the D gene is possibly TRBD2 (6 bases). Germline V gene lookup returns CDR1 SGHRS and CDR2 YFSETQ. The CDR3 is 16 amino acids. The ends were cut back, 2 bases at V and 0 bases at J, with 13 bases in the middle. The CDR3 DNA follows: TGCGCCAGCAGCTTTTGGGGCGGGACTAGCACAGATACGCAGTATTTT. Its translation: CASSFWGGTSTDTQYF.

CDR3 in amino acids: CASSPRDEQFF. Written as DNA, the CDR3 is TGTGCCAGCAGCCCGAGAGATGAGCAGTTCTTC. This chain uses TRBV11-2 with TRBJ2-1; no clear D gene. V lost 5 bases and J lost 8, with 7 bases in between. CDR3 length: 11 residues. Germline V gene sequence: CDR1 SGHAT, CDR2 FQNNGV.

The genes are TRBV27 and TRBJ2-3; 7 positions match TRBD2. J gave up 7 bases and V 3 bases, and 7 bases lay outside the gene matches. The CDR3 has 14 amino acids. Germline lookup yields CDR1 MNHEY and CDR2 SMNVEV (reference sequence). The CDR3 region has the DNA TGTGCCAGCAGTTTCGGCGGGGGAGATTATACGCAGTATTTT. It codes for CASSFGGGDYTQYF.

The chain uses TRBV7-8 and TRBJ2-2; 8 nucleotides agree with TRBD1. CDR3 length: 15 residues. Germline V lookup: CDR1 SGHVS, CDR2 FQNEAQ. V was clipped by 10 bases and J by 5 bases; unmatched bases: 12. CDR3 residues: CATNFGQGSTGELFF. The CDR3, as DNA: TGTGCCACCAATTTCGGACAGGGTAGTACCGGGGAGCTGTTTTTT. The full variable domain, its missing parts supplied by reference TRBV7-8 and TRBJ2-2, is GAGVSQSPRYKVAKRGQDVALRCDPISGHVSLFWYQQALGQGPEFLTYFQNEAQLDKSGLPSDRFFAERPEGSVSTLKIQRTQQEDSAVYLCATNFGQGSTGELFFGEGSRLTVL.

The chain links TRBV7-9 to TRBJ1-1; TRBD1 might be the D (5 bases). Germline V CDR1 and CDR2: SEHNR, FQNEAQ (reference sequence). The CDR3 has 13 amino acids. V lost 2 bases and J lost 4, with 8 bases in between. CDR3 DNA sequence: TGTGCCAGCAGCTTACACGGGGGCACTGAAGCTTTCTTT. Its translation: CASSLHGGTEAFF.

CDR3 DNA: TGTGCCAGCAGTTTATTCCCCGGGAGCGGGATGGACACAGATACGCAGTATTTT. This encodes CASSLFPGSGMDTDTQYF. V gene TRBV27 combines with J gene TRBJ2-3; TRBD2 agrees at 7 bases. Germline V gene lookup returns CDR1 MNHEY and CDR2 SMNVEV (reference sequence). The ends lost 1 base at V and 2 bases at J; junction bases unmatched: 12. The CDR3 runs 18 residues.

V is TRBV5-1 and J is TRBJ2-1; possibly TRBD2 for D (5 bases). Germline-derived CDR1 and CDR2 are SGHRS and YFSETQ. Trimming removed 3 bases at V and 0 bases at J, with 28 bases between. This CDR3 comprises 21 residues. The CDR3 DNA reads as TGCGCCAGCAGCTCGGGGTTGGGAGCGTCGTGGAGAAGAAGCTCCTACAATGAGCAGTTCTTC. Its protein product is CASSSGLGASWRRSSYNEQFF.

The chain links TRBV5-5 to TRBJ2-7; TRBD2 agrees at 7 bases. CDR1 is SGHKS and CDR2 is YYEKEE in the germline V gene (reference sequence). J gave up 0 bases and V 5 bases, and 5 bases lay outside the gene matches. CDR3 length: 14 amino acids. The CDR3 sequence: CASRSGTNSYEQYF. The CDR3 coding sequence is TGTGCCAGCAGGTCCGGGACTAACTCCTACGAGCAGTACTTC.

Only one count was recorded for this clone. V usage is TRBV7-9 and J usage is TRBJ1-2, with D unresolved. Germline V gives CDR1 SEHNR, CDR2 FQNEAQ (reference sequence). V was shortened by 3 bases and J by 0 bases, with 8 bases between the two germline ends. The CDR3 contains 14 residues. As DNA, the CDR3 is TGTGCCAGCAGCTTTGCGGCTTCTAACTATGGCTACACCTTC. Amino acids: CASSFAASNYGYTF. Full variable domain (remainder filled in from reference TRBV7-9 and TRBJ1-2): DTGVSQNPRHKITKRGQNVTFRCDPISEHNRLYWYRQTLGQGPEFLTYFQNEAQLEKSRLLSDRFSAERPKGSFSTLEIQRTEQGDSAMYLCASSFAASNYGYTFGSGTRLTVV.

CDR3 nucleotide sequence: TGTGCCAGCAGCTGGACAGGGGGGGAAGAGACCCAGTACTTC. Translation: CASSWTGGEETQYF. The rearrangement links TRBV7-9 to TRBJ2-5, with 10 positions matching TRBD1. In germline, CDR1 is SEHNR, CDR2 FQNEAQ (reference sequence). CDR3 size: 14 residues. J gave up 3 bases and V 4 bases, and 2 bases lay outside the gene matches.

This chain links TRBV6-5 with TRBJ1-2; TRBD1 matches 7 bases. The V segment lost 6 bases and the J segment 3 bases; nucleotides outside the gene matches: 7. The CDR3 extends over 14 amino acids. Germline loops: CDR1 MNHEY, CDR2 SVGAGI. For the CDR3, the DNA is TGTGCCAGCAGGAAAACACAGGGGTACTATGGCTACACCTTC. Encoded protein: CASRKTQGYYGYTF.

The genes are TRBV15 and TRBJ2-1, with TRBD2 matching 11 bases. CDR1 and CDR2 (germline): LNHNV, YYDKDF (reference sequence). J was trimmed by 7 bases and V by 2 bases; bases with no gene match: 13. This CDR3 spans 18 amino acids. The DNA for the CDR3 is TGTGCCACCAGCAGAAATCTAGGGGTAGCGGGAGGGGGGAATGAGCAGTTCTTC. Translated: CATSRNLGVAGGGNEQFF.